Below, 4 T cell receptor beta chains from the same sample are listed, as sequenced in a study of OX40 agonist ivuxolimab in advanced cancers. Library preparation was by the immunoSEQ multiplex PCR assay. In TCRdb, the immuneACCESS table is reduced to in-frame sequences with V and J assigned. These tables do not hold every clone; where another copy was compared, an unresolved V gene accounts for under half, and the others remain unexplained. The sample includes 85,000 to 130,000 clones, with about nine tenths observed a single time. Around 0.5% of the sample is held by the ten biggest clonotypes. The input for sequencing was CD4+ or CD8+ T cells sorted from blood, taken in a trial of the OX40 agonist ivuxolimab. Receptors were obtained from an adult with an advanced solid tumor such as melanoma, head and neck, liver or kidney cancer.

The genes are TRBV2 and TRBJ2-6; D uncertain. The CDR3 extends over 12 amino acids. From germline, CDR1 is SNHLY and CDR2 FYNNEI. V was clipped by 10 bases and J by 1 base, with 5 bases between them. CDR3 loop: CAIRSGANVLTF. The DNA of the CDR3 is TGTGCCATCCGGTCTGGGGCCAACGTCCTGACTTTC. The full variable domain, completed using reference TRBV2 and TRBJ2-6, is EPEVTQTPSHQVTQMGQEVILRCVPISNHLYFYWYRQILGQKVEFLVSFYNNEISEKSEIFDDQFSVERPDGSNFTLKIRSTKLEDSAMYFCAIRSGANVLTFGAGSRLTVL.

The V and J genes are TRBV7-9 and TRBJ1-3; 8 nucleotides line up with TRBD1. The CDR3 has 17 amino acids. The junction had 15 bases not matched to a gene; V was cut back by 10 bases and J by 1 base. Germline V gene lookup returns CDR1 SEHNR and CDR2 FQNEAQ (reference sequence). In nucleotides, the CDR3 is TGTGCCACCACCCGGTCTCGGGACAGGCTTTCTGGAAACACCATATATTTT. This encodes CATTRSRDRLSGNTIYF.

The chain uses TRBV4-3 and TRBJ2-3; 11 positions match TRBD2. Germline CDR1 LGHNA, CDR2 YSLEER. This CDR3 spans 18 amino acids. The junction had 12 bases not matched to a gene; V was cut back by 4 bases and J by 3 bases. The CDR3 spells CASSPGLLAGGPTDTQYF. CDR3 nucleotide sequence: TGCGCCAGCAGCCCAGGACTATTAGCGGGGGGGCCAACAGATACGCAGTATTTT.

The rearrangement uses TRBV7-2 and TRBJ2-3; no clear D. This CDR3 has 15 amino acids. The germline V gene encodes CDR1 SGHTA and CDR2 FQGNSA. Trimming pared 5 bases from V and 3 bases from J, leaving 15 bases between. CDR3 sequence: CASSPRLPGTDTQYF. CDR3 nucleotide sequence: TGTGCCAGCAGCCCCCGGCTGCCAGGTACAGATACGCAGTATTTT.